A selection of T cell receptor beta chains follows, all from one sample in a study of T cell responses to AZD1222 COVID-19 vaccine. Produced via immunoSEQ multiplex PCR; TCRdb's table is partial and in-frame only. This sample yields 70,000 to 95,000 clones, of which 90% to 95% are seen a single time; under 14% belongs to the top ten. Specimen: peripheral blood, collected 28 days after the second AZD1222 dose. The receptors originated from an adult who received the AZD1222 COVID-19 vaccine. The CDR3 runs from the conserved cysteine through the conserved F or W. The order of the fields is D gene, CDR3 length, V gene, J gene, CDR3 DNA, CDR3 protein. A D gene is named only where the DNA matches it firmly.

d_call: -
cdr3_length: 16
v_call: TRBV7-6
j_call: TRBJ2-5
cdr3_nt: TGTGCCAGCAGCTCCCGAGGAGACGGGAGCACCGAGACCCAGTACTTC
cdr3_aa: CASSSRGDGSTETQYF

d_call: -
cdr3_length: 14
v_call: TRBV7-8
j_call: TRBJ1-4
cdr3_nt: TGTGCCAGCAGTCGAGTGTTAGCTAATGAAAAACTGTTTTTT
cdr3_aa: CASSRVLANEKLFF

d_call: TRBD2
cdr3_length: 18
v_call: TRBV6-2/TRBV6-3
j_call: TRBJ2-7
cdr3_nt: TGTGCCAGCAATTATATTCGAGAACTAGCGGCTTTCTCCTACGAGCAGTACTTC
cdr3_aa: CASNYIRELAAFSYEQYF

d_call: -
cdr3_length: 16
v_call: TRBV27
j_call: TRBJ2-5
cdr3_nt: TGTGCCAGCAGTGAATTCTCGGACAGACAAAAAGAGACCCAGTACTTC
cdr3_aa: CASSEFSDRQKETQYF

d_call: TRBD1
cdr3_length: 17
v_call: TRBV5-6
j_call: TRBJ1-3
cdr3_nt: TGTGCCAGCTACGACGGGACAGGGCCTAGCTCTGGAAACACCATATATTTT
cdr3_aa: CASYDGTGPSSGNTIYF

d_call: -
cdr3_length: 12
v_call: TRBV24-1
j_call: TRBJ1-1
cdr3_nt: TGTGCCACCAGTGACGCGAACACTGAAGCTTTCTTT
cdr3_aa: CATSDANTEAFF

d_call: -
cdr3_length: 14
v_call: TRBV6-5
j_call: TRBJ2-4
cdr3_nt: TGTGCCAGCAGTTACGGGGGGACCAAAAACATTCAGTACTTC
cdr3_aa: CASSYGGTKNIQYF

d_call: -
cdr3_length: 14
v_call: TRBV5-1
j_call: TRBJ2-7
cdr3_nt: TGCGCCAGCAGCTTCTACACGCTTGAGGACGAGCAGTACTTC
cdr3_aa: CASSFYTLEDEQYF

d_call: -
cdr3_length: 14
v_call: TRBV29-1
j_call: TRBJ2-2
cdr3_nt: TGCAGCGCCCGAACAGGGACGAACACCGGGGAGCTGTTTTTT
cdr3_aa: CSARTGTNTGELFF

d_call: -
cdr3_length: 14
v_call: TRBV27
j_call: TRBJ1-1
cdr3_nt: TGTGCCAGCAGACCCGGGACGGTGAACACTGAAGCTTTCTTT
cdr3_aa: CASRPGTVNTEAFF

d_call: -
cdr3_length: 13
v_call: TRBV2
j_call: TRBJ2-1
cdr3_nt: TGTGCCAGCACGGCGGGACGCTACAATGAGCAGTTCTTC
cdr3_aa: CASTAGRYNEQFF

d_call: -
cdr3_length: 15
v_call: TRBV28
j_call: TRBJ2-2
cdr3_nt: TGTGCCAGCAGTCCCCTGACACTGAACACCGGGGAGCTGTTTTTT
cdr3_aa: CASSPLTLNTGELFF

d_call: -
cdr3_length: 15
v_call: TRBV6-1
j_call: TRBJ2-7
cdr3_nt: TGTGCCAGCAGCTGGGGTCAGGGGCGCTCCTACGAGCAGTACTTC
cdr3_aa: CASSWGQGRSYEQYF

d_call: -
cdr3_length: 13
v_call: TRBV6-5
j_call: TRBJ1-2
cdr3_nt: TGTGCCAGCCACCCCGGCCGACGGGGTGGCTACACCTTC
cdr3_aa: CASHPGRRGGYTF

d_call: -
cdr3_length: 13
v_call: TRBV9
j_call: TRBJ1-4
cdr3_nt: TGTGCCAGCAGCCCTACGTCGGGCGAAAAACTGTTTTTT
cdr3_aa: CASSPTSGEKLFF

d_call: TRBD1
cdr3_length: 13
v_call: TRBV12-3/TRBV12-4
j_call: TRBJ2-3
cdr3_nt: TGTGCCAGCAGCCCCACAGGGGTAGATACGCAGTATTTT
cdr3_aa: CASSPTGVDTQYF

d_call: TRBD1
cdr3_length: 21
v_call: TRBV27
j_call: TRBJ1-4
cdr3_nt: TGTGCCAGCAGTTTAGGTCTCTCCCCTGAAACTGTACAGGGGGCGCGTGAAAAACTGTTTTTT
cdr3_aa: CASSLGLSPETVQGAREKLFF

d_call: -
cdr3_length: 13
v_call: TRBV11-2
j_call: TRBJ1-1
cdr3_nt: TGTGCCAGCAGCTCACTCGGGGCCACTGAAGCTTTCTTT
cdr3_aa: CASSSLGATEAFF

d_call: -
cdr3_length: 14
v_call: TRBV9
j_call: TRBJ2-1
cdr3_nt: TGTGCCAGCAGCGAACGGACGAACTACAATGAGCAGTTCTTC
cdr3_aa: CASSERTNYNEQFF

d_call: -
cdr3_length: 15
v_call: TRBV4-2
j_call: TRBJ1-5
cdr3_nt: TGTGCCAGCAGCGATACATGGTCGGGTAATCAGCCCCAGCATTTT
cdr3_aa: CASSDTWSGNQPQHF

d_call: -
cdr3_length: 13
v_call: TRBV5-6
j_call: TRBJ1-2
cdr3_nt: TGTGCCAGCAGCTTAGTAGGGGAGGAAGGCTACACCTTC
cdr3_aa: CASSLVGEEGYTF

d_call: -
cdr3_length: 15
v_call: TRBV6-5
j_call: TRBJ2-1
cdr3_nt: TGTGCCAGCACCTCCACCCAGGGGTCGGGTAATGAGCAGTTCTTC
cdr3_aa: CASTSTQGSGNEQFF

d_call: -
cdr3_length: 16
v_call: TRBV5-1
j_call: TRBJ1-4
cdr3_nt: TGCGCCAGCAGCTCGTCCGGGGCTGCAACTAATGAAAAACTGTTTTTT
cdr3_aa: CASSSSGAATNEKLFF

d_call: -
cdr3_length: 16
v_call: TRBV5-4
j_call: TRBJ1-2
cdr3_nt: TGTGCCAGCAGTCGGGGGCAGGGGAACCCCAACTATGGCTACACCTTC
cdr3_aa: CASSRGQGNPNYGYTF

d_call: TRBD2
cdr3_length: 14
v_call: TRBV27
j_call: TRBJ2-1
cdr3_nt: TGTGCCAGCAGGATAGCGGGACCCCCCAATGAGCAGTTCTTC
cdr3_aa: CASRIAGPPNEQFF

d_call: TRBD2
cdr3_length: 19
v_call: TRBV28
j_call: TRBJ2-1
cdr3_nt: TGTGCCAGCAGTCCCCACCCCGGGACTAGCGGGAGCTCCTACAATGAGCAGTTCTTC
cdr3_aa: CASSPHPGTSGSSYNEQFF

d_call: TRBD1
cdr3_length: 15
v_call: TRBV6-5
j_call: TRBJ2-7
cdr3_nt: TGTGCCAGCAGCCGGGACAGGGACTCCTCCTACGAGCAGTACTTC
cdr3_aa: CASSRDRDSSYEQYF

d_call: TRBD1
cdr3_length: 16
v_call: TRBV15
j_call: TRBJ1-4
cdr3_nt: TGTGCCACCAGCAGGGCGTACAGGGGGCTAGTCGAAAAACTGTTTTTT
cdr3_aa: CATSRAYRGLVEKLFF

d_call: TRBD2
cdr3_length: 15
v_call: TRBV28
j_call: TRBJ2-5
cdr3_nt: TGTGCCAGCAGTTTACTAGCGGGGGACCTAGAGACCCAGTACTTC
cdr3_aa: CASSLLAGDLETQYF

d_call: TRBD1
cdr3_length: 16
v_call: TRBV5-1
j_call: TRBJ1-4
cdr3_nt: TGCGCCAGCAGCTCAAACAGGGGGACCGAGAATGAAAAACTGTTTTTT
cdr3_aa: CASSSNRGTENEKLFF

d_call: TRBD2
cdr3_length: 15
v_call: TRBV6-5
j_call: TRBJ2-1
cdr3_nt: TGTGCCAGCACCCTGGATGCGGGGGGGCATAATGAGCAGTTCTTC
cdr3_aa: CASTLDAGGHNEQFF

d_call: -
cdr3_length: 14
v_call: TRBV2
j_call: TRBJ1-2
cdr3_nt: TGTGCCAGCAGTGATGGGCAGGGGCAGCGTGGCTACACCTTC
cdr3_aa: CASSDGQGQRGYTF

d_call: -
cdr3_length: 14
v_call: TRBV15
j_call: TRBJ1-5
cdr3_nt: TGTGCCACCAGCAGAGGACAGAACAATCAGCCCCAGCATTTT
cdr3_aa: CATSRGQNNQPQHF

d_call: -
cdr3_length: 16
v_call: TRBV14
j_call: TRBJ2-2
cdr3_nt: TGTGCCAGCAGCCAAGATCAAGTGAGACTATCCGGGGAGCTGTTTTTT
cdr3_aa: CASSQDQVRLSGELFF

d_call: -
cdr3_length: 16
v_call: TRBV3-1/TRBV3-2
j_call: TRBJ1-1
cdr3_nt: TGTGCCAGCAGCCACAGACTCGGGCGGCTGAACACTGAAGCTTTCTTT
cdr3_aa: CASSHRLGRLNTEAFF

d_call: TRBD1
cdr3_length: 15
v_call: TRBV20-1
j_call: TRBJ2-2
cdr3_nt: TGCAGTGCTAGTTGGCAGGGGGCGAACACCGGGGAGCTGTTTTTT
cdr3_aa: CSASWQGANTGELFF

d_call: TRBD1
cdr3_length: 12
v_call: TRBV4-2
j_call: TRBJ1-2
cdr3_nt: TGTGCCAGCAGCCAAGGGGACAGCCCTTCAGCCTTC
cdr3_aa: CASSQGDSPSAF

d_call: TRBD1
cdr3_length: 15
v_call: TRBV5-5
j_call: TRBJ1-2
cdr3_nt: TGTGCCAGCAGCTTGAGGCCACAGGGGAACTATGGCTACACCTTC
cdr3_aa: CASSLRPQGNYGYTF

d_call: -
cdr3_length: 15
v_call: TRBV5-1
j_call: TRBJ2-3
cdr3_nt: TGCGCCAGCAGCTTGGAAGGTAGCGGTTGGGATACGCAGTATTTT
cdr3_aa: CASSLEGSGWDTQYF